Included here is one T cell receptor (beta chain) sequence, with context. What this receptor recognizes is not known. No base-level quality is on record; no much larger clone is a single base apart. Memory CD4+ T cells were FACS-sorted on a FACSAria III to over 95% purity as all CD4+ cells other than CD45RA+CCR7+CD95- naive cells. Blood from healthy donors came from blood donation centers in Switzerland. Positive selection with CD4 and CD14 magnetic microbeads was used to enrich total CD4+ T cells and monocytes. CD8+, CD14+, CD16+, CD56+, CD19+ and CD25-bright cells were excluded prior to sorting. To assess in vivo expansion of bacteria-reactive clonotypes, total memory CD4+ T cells from a couple of blood donors were sequenced directly ex vivo. Isolation of peripheral blood mononuclear cells from donor blood was performed with Ficoll-Paque Plus. Reading the germline V gene gives CDR1 SGHTA and CDR2 FQGNSA. From cysteine to phenylalanine, the CDR3 is 17 amino acids long. The entry retains the CDR3 DNA only, 51 bases that are in frame from base 1. V lost 1 base and J lost 0 bases, and the count of bases not matched to a germline gene is 5.

This record belongs to a study of human CD4 T cells and Enterobacteriaceae (dated by TCRdb to the early 2020s). What the research found in general, with its limitations: The reactivity of ex vivo clonotypes was inferred solely through the matching of nucleotide sequences to CFSE-low cultures from the same donors. In ex vivo samples, clonotypes with broad cross-reactivity seemed more expanded than specific clonotypes, as 11 of 19 and about 60% of the 34 fell within the top 5%.

Deep-level sequencing was performed on ex vivo total memory CD4+ samples, with a detection sensitivity of one cell in 200,000. The QIAamp DNA Micro Kit was used to extract genomic DNA from cell pellets, and the quantity and purity of the genomic DNA were checked by spectrophotometry. The immunoSEQ multiplex PCR assay was used to amplify TCR Vbeta CDR3 regions. Amplicons were sequenced on the Illumina HiSeq platform. Each retrieved sequence was 87 nucleotides long and included the CDR3 region. Per the authors' processing: A clonotype was defined as a unique productive TCR Vbeta nucleotide sequence and was quantified by productive template frequency from ImmunoSEQ Analyzer V3.0. Expanded clonotypes were defined using a threshold set at the top 5th percentile of each repertoire ranked by frequency. Repertoire overlap was calculated as Chao-Jaccard with the R package fossil and was visualized by nonmetric multidimensional scaling with the R package MASS. Drawn from immuneACCESS, this table holds only the in-frame rearrangements with V and J called that TCRdb kept. Clones are partly lost; checked studies trace under half to an unresolved V gene and leave the rest unexplained. V and J calls and clone size are those listed in that table; D and trimming were worked out from the DNA. The table for this sample lists 25,000 to 30,000 clones; 70% to 85% of them were counted only once. The ten largest clones capture around 1.8% of the sample.

The sequenced material came from memory CD4+ T cells from blood. What the cell subset or site label conveys for this sample: total memory CD4 T cells sorted directly ex vivo, unstimulated. The origin of this receptor is a human donor in good health. Recombination connected TRBV7-2 to TRBJ2-7; 11 bases in the junction line up with TRBD1. CDR3 loop: CASSLGAGTGGSYEQYF. The nucleotides read TGTGCCAGCAGCTTAGGGGCCGGGACAGGGGGCTCCTACGAGCAGTACTTC. The entire variable domain, with the stretches around the CDR3 drawn from the reference TRBV7-2 and TRBJ2-7 proteins, is GAGVSQSPSNKVTEKGKDVELRCDPISGHTALYWYRQSLGQGLEFLIYFQGNSAPDKSGLPSDRFSAERTGGSVSTLTIQRTQQEDSAVYLCASSLGAGTGGSYEQYFGPGTRLTVT.